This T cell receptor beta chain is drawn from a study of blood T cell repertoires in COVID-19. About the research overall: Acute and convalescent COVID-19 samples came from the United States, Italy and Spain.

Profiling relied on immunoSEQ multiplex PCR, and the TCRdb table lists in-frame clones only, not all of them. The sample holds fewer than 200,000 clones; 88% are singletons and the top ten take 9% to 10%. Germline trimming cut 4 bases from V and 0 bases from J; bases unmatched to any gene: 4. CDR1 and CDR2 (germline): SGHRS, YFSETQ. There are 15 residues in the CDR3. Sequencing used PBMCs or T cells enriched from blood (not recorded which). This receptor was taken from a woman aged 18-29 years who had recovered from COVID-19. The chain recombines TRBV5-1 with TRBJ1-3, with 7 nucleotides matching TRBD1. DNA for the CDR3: TGCGCCAGCAGCCCCGGGACAGCCTCTGGAAACACCATATATTTT. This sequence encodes CASSPGTASGNTIYF.